A single T cell receptor beta chain is shown here with its context. Antigen specificity is unknown. The data originate from a study of T cell responses to AZD1222 COVID-19 vaccine. General observations from the study: Spike-specific TCRs gained breadth and depth after people received two AZD1222 doses. Repertoire sampling happened only post peak T cell response. Vaccine-associated CD4 TCRs spanned spike, dominant at 160-218 and 743-854.

Profiling relied on immunoSEQ multiplex PCR, and the TCRdb table lists in-frame clones only, not all of them. Of about 120,000 clones in the sample, 75% to 90% are singletons; the top ten hold 2.5% to 4%. Trimming removed 0 bases at V and 14 bases at J, with 17 bases between. Germline CDR1 is SGHDN and CDR2 is FVKESK. The CDR3 loop spans 15 amino acids. This chain connects TRBV14 to TRBJ1-6, with D hard to call. The origin of this receptor is an adult in good health. The sequences come from peripheral blood, collected on day 0 of AZD1222 vaccination. CDR3 nucleotide sequence: TGTGCCAGCAGCCAAGATAGCATCGCGGGGAGGTCCCTCCACTTT. Protein product: CASSQDSIAGRSLHF.